A few counts support the clone carrying this T cell receptor (beta chain). With 9 bases removed from V and 2 bases from J, the gap between germline ends came to 11 bases. The CDR3 runs 13 residues. TCRdb analysed the 5' RACE reads with MiXCR anew, one entry per CDR3 protein. The table has 1.5 million to 2 million distinct CDR3 sequences, under 35% seen once. This entry belongs to a study of identical twins. Sequenced input: cord blood. The clonotype originates from a newborn girl in good health. This chain links TRBV12-3 or TRBV12-4 with TRBJ2-1; D uncertain. CDR3 amino acids: CASRISPYNEQFF. The CDR3 DNA is TGTGCCAGTCGTATCTCCCCCTACAATGAGCAGTTCTTC.